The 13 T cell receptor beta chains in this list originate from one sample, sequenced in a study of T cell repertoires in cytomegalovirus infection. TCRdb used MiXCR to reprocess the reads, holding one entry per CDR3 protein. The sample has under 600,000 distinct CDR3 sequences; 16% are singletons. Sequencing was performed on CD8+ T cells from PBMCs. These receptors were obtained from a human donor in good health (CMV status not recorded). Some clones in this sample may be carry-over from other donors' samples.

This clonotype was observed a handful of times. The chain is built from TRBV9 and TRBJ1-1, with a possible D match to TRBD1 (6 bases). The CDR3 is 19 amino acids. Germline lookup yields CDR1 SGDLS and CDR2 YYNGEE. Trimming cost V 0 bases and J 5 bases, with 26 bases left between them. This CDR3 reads CASSVDSSQGRGRDTEAFF. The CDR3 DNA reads TGTGCCAGCAGCGTAGATTCGAGCCAAGGCAGGGGAAGGGATACTGAAGCTTTCTTT.

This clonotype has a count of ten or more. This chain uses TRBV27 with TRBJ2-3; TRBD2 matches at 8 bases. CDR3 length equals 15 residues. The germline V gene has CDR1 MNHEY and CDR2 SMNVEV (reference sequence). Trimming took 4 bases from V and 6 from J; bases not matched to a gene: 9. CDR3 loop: CASSYMAGGLDTQYF. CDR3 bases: TGTGCCAGCAGTTATATGGCGGGAGGATTGGATACGCAGTATTTT.

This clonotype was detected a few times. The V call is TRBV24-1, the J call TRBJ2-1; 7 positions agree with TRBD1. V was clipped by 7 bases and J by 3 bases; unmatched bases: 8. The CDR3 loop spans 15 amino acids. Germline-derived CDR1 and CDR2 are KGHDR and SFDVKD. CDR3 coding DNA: TGTGCCACCAGCCTTACAGGGGTAATCTACAATGAGCAGTTCTTC. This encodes CATSLTGVIYNEQFF.

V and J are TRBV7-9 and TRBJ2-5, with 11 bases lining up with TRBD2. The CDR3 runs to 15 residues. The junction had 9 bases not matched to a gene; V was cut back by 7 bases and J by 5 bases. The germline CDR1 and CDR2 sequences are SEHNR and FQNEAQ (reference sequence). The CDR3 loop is CASTLAGGMVETQYF. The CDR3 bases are TGTGCCAGCACGTTAGCGGGGGGGATGGTGGAGACCCAGTACTTC.

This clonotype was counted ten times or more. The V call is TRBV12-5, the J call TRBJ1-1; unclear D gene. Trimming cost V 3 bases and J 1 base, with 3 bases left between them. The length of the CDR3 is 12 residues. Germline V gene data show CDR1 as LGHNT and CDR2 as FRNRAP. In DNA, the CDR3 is TGTGCTAGTGGTTTAGGGAACACTGAAGCTTTCTTT. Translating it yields CASGLGNTEAFF.

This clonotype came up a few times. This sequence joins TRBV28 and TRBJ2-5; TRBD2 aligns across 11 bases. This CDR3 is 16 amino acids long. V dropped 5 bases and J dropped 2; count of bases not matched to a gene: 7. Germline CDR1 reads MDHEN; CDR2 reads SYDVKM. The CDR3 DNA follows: TGTGCCAGCAGTCTTCCGGGACTAGCGGCTCAAGAGACCCAGTACTTC. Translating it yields CASSLPGLAAQETQYF.

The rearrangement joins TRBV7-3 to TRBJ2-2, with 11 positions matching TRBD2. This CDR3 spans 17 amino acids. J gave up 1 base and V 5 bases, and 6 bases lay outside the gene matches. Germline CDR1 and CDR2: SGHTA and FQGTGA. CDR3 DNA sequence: TGTGCCAGCAGCCCAACTAGCGGGAGATTGAACACCGGGGAGCTGTTTTTT. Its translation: CASSPTSGRLNTGELFF.

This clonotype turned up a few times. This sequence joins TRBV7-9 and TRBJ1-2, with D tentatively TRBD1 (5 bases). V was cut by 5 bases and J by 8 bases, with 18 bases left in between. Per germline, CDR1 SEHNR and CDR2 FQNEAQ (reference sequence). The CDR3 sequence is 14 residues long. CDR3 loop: CASSPGGAGKGYTF. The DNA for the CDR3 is TGTGCCAGCAGCCCAGGCGGGGCGGGGAAGGGCTACACCTTC. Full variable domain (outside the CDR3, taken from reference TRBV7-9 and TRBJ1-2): DTGVSQNPRHKITKRGQNVTFRCDPISEHNRLYWYRQTLGQGPEFLTYFQNEAQLEKSRLLSDRFSAERPKGSFSTLEIQRTEQGDSAMYLCASSPGGAGKGYTFGSGTRLTVV.

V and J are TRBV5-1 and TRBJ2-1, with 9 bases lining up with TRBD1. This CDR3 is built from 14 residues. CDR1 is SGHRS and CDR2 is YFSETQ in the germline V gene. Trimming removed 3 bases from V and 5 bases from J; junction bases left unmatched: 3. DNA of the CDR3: TGCGCCAGCAGCTATGACAGGGGGGACAATGAGCAGTTCTTC. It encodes CASSYDRGDNEQFF.

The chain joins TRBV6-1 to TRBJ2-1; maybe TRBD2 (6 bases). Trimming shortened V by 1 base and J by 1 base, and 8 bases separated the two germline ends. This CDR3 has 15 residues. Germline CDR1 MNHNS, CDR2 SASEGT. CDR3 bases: TGTGCCAGCAGTGAAGGGGCGGGATCCTACAATGAGCAGTTCTTC. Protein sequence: CASSEGAGSYNEQFF.

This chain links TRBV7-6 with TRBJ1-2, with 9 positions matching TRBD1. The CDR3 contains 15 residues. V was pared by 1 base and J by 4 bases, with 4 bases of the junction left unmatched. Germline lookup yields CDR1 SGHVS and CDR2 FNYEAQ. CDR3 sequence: CASSLGTGAAYGYTF. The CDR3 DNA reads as TGTGCCAGCAGCTTAGGGACAGGGGCGGCCTATGGCTACACCTTC.

The CDR3 loop reads CASSMSGTSIYEQYF. The CDR3 DNA is TGTGCCAGCAGCATGAGCGGGACTAGCATCTACGAGCAGTACTTC. The J gene is TRBJ2-7, the V gene TRBV27, with TRBD2 identical over 9 bases. This CDR3 spans 15 amino acids. The V and J ends lost 6 bases and 3 bases, in that order; junction bases with no gene match: 9. The V gene's germline CDR1 is MNHEY and CDR2 SMNVEV (reference sequence).

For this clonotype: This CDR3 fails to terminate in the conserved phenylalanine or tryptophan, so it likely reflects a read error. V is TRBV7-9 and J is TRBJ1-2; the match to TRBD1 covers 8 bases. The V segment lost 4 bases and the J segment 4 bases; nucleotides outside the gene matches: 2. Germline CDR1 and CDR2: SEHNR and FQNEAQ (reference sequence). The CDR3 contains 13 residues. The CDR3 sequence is CASSSGQGYGYTL. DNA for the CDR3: TGTGCCAGCAGCTCCGGACAGGGCTATGGCTACACCTTA.